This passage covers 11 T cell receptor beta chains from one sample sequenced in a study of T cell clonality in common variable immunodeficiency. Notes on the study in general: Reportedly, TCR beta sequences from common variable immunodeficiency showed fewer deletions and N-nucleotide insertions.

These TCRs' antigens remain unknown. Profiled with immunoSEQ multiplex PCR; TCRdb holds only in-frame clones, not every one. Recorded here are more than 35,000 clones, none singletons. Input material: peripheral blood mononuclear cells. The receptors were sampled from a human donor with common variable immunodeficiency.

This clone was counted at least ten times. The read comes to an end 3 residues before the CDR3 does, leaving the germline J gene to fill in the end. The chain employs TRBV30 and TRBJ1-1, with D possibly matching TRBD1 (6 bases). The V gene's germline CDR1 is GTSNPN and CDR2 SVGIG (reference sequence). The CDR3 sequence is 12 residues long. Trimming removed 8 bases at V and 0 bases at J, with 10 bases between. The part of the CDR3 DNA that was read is TGTGCCCAGGACAGAGTGAACACTGAA. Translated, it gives CAQDRVNTE. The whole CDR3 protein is CAQDRVNTEAFF. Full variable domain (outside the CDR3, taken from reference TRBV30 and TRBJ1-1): SQTIHQWPATLVQPVGSPLSLECTVEGTSNPNLYWYRQAAGRGLQLLFYSVGIGQISSEVPQNLSASRPQDRQFILSSKKLLLSDSGFYLCAQDRVNTEAFFGQGTRLTVV.

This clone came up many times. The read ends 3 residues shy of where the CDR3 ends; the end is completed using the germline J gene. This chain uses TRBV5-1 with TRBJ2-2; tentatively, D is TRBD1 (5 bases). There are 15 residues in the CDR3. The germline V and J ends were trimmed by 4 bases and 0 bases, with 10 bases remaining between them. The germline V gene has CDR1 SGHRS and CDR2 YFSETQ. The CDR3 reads CASSRQSANTGELFF. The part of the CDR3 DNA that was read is TGCGCCAGCAGCCGACAGAGCGCGAACACCGGGGAG.

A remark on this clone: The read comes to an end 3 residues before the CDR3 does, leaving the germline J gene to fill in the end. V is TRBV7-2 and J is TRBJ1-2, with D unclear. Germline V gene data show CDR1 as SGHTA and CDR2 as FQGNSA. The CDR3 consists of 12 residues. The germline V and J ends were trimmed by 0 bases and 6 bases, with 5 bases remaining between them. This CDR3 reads CASSLAYDGYTF. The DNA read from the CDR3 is TGTGCCAGCAGCTTAGCCTACGATGGC.

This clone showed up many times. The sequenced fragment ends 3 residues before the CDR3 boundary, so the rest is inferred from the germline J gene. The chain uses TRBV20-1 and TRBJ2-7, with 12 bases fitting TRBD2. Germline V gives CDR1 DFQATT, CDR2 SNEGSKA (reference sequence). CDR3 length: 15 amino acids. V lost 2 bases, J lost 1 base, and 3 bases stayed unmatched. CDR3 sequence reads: CSARPGLAGSYEQYF. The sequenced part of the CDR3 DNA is TGCAGTGCTAGACCAGGACTAGCGGGGTCCTACGAG.

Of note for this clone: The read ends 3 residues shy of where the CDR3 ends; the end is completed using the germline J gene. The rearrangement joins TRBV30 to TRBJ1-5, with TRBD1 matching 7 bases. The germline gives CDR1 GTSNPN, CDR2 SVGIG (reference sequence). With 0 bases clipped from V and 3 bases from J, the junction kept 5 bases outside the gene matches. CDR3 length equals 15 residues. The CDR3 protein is CAWSVYRGDNQPQHF. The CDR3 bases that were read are TGTGCCTGGAGTGTATACAGGGGCGACAATCAGCCC. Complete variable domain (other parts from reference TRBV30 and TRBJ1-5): SQTIHQWPATLVQPVGSPLSLECTVEGTSNPNLYWYRQAAGRGLQLLFYSVGIGQISSEVPQNLSASRPQDRQFILSSKKLLLSDSGFYLCAWSVYRGDNQPQHFGDGTRLSIL.

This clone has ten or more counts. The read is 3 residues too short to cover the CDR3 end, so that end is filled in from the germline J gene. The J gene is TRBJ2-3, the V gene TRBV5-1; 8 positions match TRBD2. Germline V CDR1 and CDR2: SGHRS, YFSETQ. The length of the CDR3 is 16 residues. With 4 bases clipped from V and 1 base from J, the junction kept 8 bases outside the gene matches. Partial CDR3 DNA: TGCGCCAGCAGCCCAATAGCGGGGAGGGGCACAGATACG. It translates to CASSPIAGRGTDT. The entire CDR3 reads CASSPIAGRGTDTQYF.

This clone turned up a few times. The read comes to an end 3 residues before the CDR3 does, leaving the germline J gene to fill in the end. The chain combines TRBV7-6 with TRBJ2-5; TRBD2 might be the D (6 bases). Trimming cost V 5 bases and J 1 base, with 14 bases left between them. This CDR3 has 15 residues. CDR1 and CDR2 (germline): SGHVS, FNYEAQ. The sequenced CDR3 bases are TGTGCCAGCAGCCCCCTGGAGGGTCCCCAAGAGACC. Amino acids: CASSPLEGPQET. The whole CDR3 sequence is CASSPLEGPQETQYF.

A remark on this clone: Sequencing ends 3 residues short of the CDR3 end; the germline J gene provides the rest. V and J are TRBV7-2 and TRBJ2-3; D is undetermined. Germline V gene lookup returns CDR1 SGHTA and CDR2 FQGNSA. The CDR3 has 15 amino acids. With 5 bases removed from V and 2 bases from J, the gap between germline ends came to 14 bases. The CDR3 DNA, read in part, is TGTGCCAGCAGCCCCCGCTTCCAGGTCACAGATACG. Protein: CASSPRFQVTDT. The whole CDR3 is CASSPRFQVTDTQYF.

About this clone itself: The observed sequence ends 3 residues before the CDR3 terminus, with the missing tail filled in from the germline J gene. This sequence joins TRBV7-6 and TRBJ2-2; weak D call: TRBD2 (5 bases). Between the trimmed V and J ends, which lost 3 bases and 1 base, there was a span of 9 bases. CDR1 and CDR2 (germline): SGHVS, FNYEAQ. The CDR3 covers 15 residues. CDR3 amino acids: CASSLTGVNTGELFF. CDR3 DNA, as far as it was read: TGTGCCAGCAGCTTGACCGGGGTGAACACCGGGGAG. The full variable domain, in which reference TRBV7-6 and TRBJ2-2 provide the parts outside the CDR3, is GAGVSQSPRYKVTKRGQDVALRCDPISGHVSLYWYRQALGQGPEFLTYFNYEAQQDKSGLPNDRFSAERPEGSISTLTIQRTEQRDSAMYRCASSLTGVNTGELFFGEGSRLTVL.

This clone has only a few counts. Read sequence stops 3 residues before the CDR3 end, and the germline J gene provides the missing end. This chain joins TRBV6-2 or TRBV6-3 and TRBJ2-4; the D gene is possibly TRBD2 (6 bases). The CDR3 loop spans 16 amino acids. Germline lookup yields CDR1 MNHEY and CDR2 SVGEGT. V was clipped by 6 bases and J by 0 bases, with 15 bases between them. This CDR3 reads CASSQRAGLAKNIQYF. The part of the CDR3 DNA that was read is TGTGCCAGCAGCCAGAGGGCGGGATTAGCCAAAAACATT.

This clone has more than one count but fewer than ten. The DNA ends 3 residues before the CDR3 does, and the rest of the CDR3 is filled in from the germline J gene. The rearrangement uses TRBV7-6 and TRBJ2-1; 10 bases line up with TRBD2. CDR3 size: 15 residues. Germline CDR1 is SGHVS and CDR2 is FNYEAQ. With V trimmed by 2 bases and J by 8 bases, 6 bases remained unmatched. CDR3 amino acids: CASSLWSSGSHEQFF. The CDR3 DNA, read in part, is TGTGCCAGCAGCTTATGGTCTAGCGGGAGTCATGAG.